The next 15 T cell receptor beta chains were all read from a single sample in a study of blood T cell repertoires in COVID-19. Generated by immunoSEQ multiplex PCR, the TCRdb table keeps only in-frame clones and is missing some. This sample has approximately 150,000 clones, with 75% to 85% found just once. The sequencing input was PBMCs or T cells enriched from blood (not recorded which). Source of these receptors: a man aged 50 or older who had recovered from COVID-19.

The rearrangement uses TRBV6-5 and TRBJ2-7, with D perhaps matching TRBD2 (6 bases). V was clipped by 9 bases and J by 5 bases, with 23 bases between them. Germline V gene sequence: CDR1 MNHEY, CDR2 SVGAGI. CDR3 length: 15 residues. In DNA, the CDR3 is TGTGCCAGTATGAACCCCTACGGGGGAGACGACGAGCAGTACTTC. Translated, it gives CASMNPYGGDDEQYF.

CDR3 residues: CASSEDAGRGNTIYF. The CDR3, as DNA: TGTGCCAGCAGTGAAGATGCGGGGAGGGGAAACACCATATATTTT. The chain employs TRBV2 and TRBJ1-3; D uncertain. CDR3 size: 15 residues. Germline loops: CDR1 SNHLY, CDR2 FYNNEI. Trimming removed 1 base from V and 4 bases from J, with 11 bases in between.

The rearrangement joins TRBV5-5 to TRBJ1-2; no clear D. Germline V gives CDR1 SGHKS, CDR2 YYEKEE (reference sequence). V dropped 0 bases and J dropped 2 bases, with 8 bases sitting between them. This CDR3 is built from 14 residues. CDR3 nucleotide sequence: TGTGCCAGCAGCTTGGACAATCCGAACTATGGCTACACCTTC. Protein: CASSLDNPNYGYTF.

This rearrangement joins TRBV6-6 to TRBJ1-4; TRBD1 matches 7 bases. V shed 6 bases and J 4 bases; nucleotides not matched to a gene: 14. Germline V gene data show CDR1 as MNHNY and CDR2 as SVGAGI (reference sequence). This CDR3 has 17 residues. The CDR3 DNA reads as TGTGCCAGCAGCCGACAAGACTTACAGGGGTTTAATGAAAAACTGTTTTTT. Its protein product is CASSRQDLQGFNEKLFF.

The chain links TRBV13 to TRBJ1-1; 8 nucleotides match TRBD1. The V gene's germline CDR1 is PRHDT and CDR2 FYEKMQ (reference sequence). V lost 0 bases, J lost 2 bases, and 11 bases stayed unmatched. The CDR3 has 18 residues. In DNA form, the CDR3 reads TGTGCCAGCAGCTTAGGGTGGAGCAGGGGGCCTTTTAACACTGAAGCTTTCTTT. Residues: CASSLGWSRGPFNTEAFF.

The CDR3 sequence is CASSYSGTVNQPQHF. The CDR3 DNA is TGTGCCAGCAGTTACTCGGGGACAGTTAATCAGCCCCAGCATTTT. The V call is TRBV6-5, the J call TRBJ1-5; the match to TRBD1 covers 7 bases. V gave up 0 bases and J gave up 4 bases; unmatched junction bases: 3. The germline CDR1 and CDR2 sequences are MNHEY and SVGAGI. CDR3 size: 15 residues.

J is TRBJ2-5 and V is TRBV5-6, with TRBD1 matching over 9 bases. Trimming removed 4 bases from V and 3 bases from J; junction bases left unmatched: 7. Germline-derived CDR1 and CDR2 are SGHDT and YYEEEE. The CDR3 spans 15 residues. As DNA, the CDR3 is TGTGCCAGCAGCCTGCCCGGGACAGGGAAAGAGACCCAGTACTTC. It translates to CASSLPGTGKETQYF.

J is TRBJ1-5 and V is TRBV27, with no clear D. V lost 6 bases, J lost 1 base, and 13 bases lay in between. This CDR3 contains 15 residues. Per the germline V gene, CDR1 is MNHEY and CDR2 is SMNVEV (reference sequence). The CDR3 sequence: CASSSLGSSNQPQHF. The CDR3, as DNA: TGTGCCAGCAGCTCCTTGGGGAGCAGCAATCAGCCCCAGCATTTT.

V usage is TRBV10-1 and J usage is TRBJ2-7, with D unresolved. The CDR3 has 14 amino acids. V lost 6 bases to trimming and J lost 6 bases, with 18 bases between them. In germline, CDR1 is WNHNN, CDR2 SYGVQD (reference sequence). As DNA, the CDR3 is TGCGCCAGCAGGCCTGGGCCAAACACGGCCGAGCAGTACTTC. Translated: CASRPGPNTAEQYF.

The J gene is TRBJ1-2, the V gene TRBV5-1, with a possible D match to TRBD1 (6 bases). V lost 0 bases and J lost 3, with 18 bases in between. Per the germline V gene, CDR1 is SGHRS and CDR2 is YFSETQ. There are 17 residues in the CDR3. The CDR3 sequence: CASSLGPGAMSHYGYTF. As DNA, the CDR3 is TGCGCCAGCAGCTTGGGACCAGGGGCCATGTCCCACTATGGCTACACCTTC.

CDR3 region: CASRDRVSNVLTF. CDR3 in DNA: TGTGCCAGCAGGGACAGGGTTTCCAACGTCCTGACTTTC. The chain has TRBV6-5 and TRBJ2-6; TRBD1 aligns across 8 bases. Germline loops: CDR1 MNHEY, CDR2 SVGAGI. The CDR3 extends over 13 amino acids. Trimming took 6 bases from V and 8 from J; bases not matched to a gene: 3.

The CDR3, as DNA: TGTGCCAGCAGTCCCCGGGACTACAATGAGCAGTTCTTC. It encodes CASSPRDYNEQFF. The V call is TRBV21-1, the J call TRBJ2-1; TRBD2 reflects the table's D call only, with no check against the DNA. TRBV21-1 has pseudogene status. This CDR3 has 13 amino acids.

The chain couples TRBV6-5 to TRBJ1-1; 9 nucleotides agree with TRBD1. Germline V gives CDR1 MNHEY, CDR2 SVGAGI. The CDR3 totals 15 residues. The J segment lost 4 bases and the V segment lost 0 bases, leaving 3 bases of the junction unmatched. CDR3 region: CASSYSPTGGTEAFF. CDR3 nucleotides: TGTGCCAGCAGTTACTCTCCGACAGGGGGCACTGAAGCTTTCTTT.

V and J are TRBV5-8 and TRBJ2-1; 8 positions match TRBD1. The germline V gene encodes CDR1 SGHTS and CDR2 YDEGEE. J lost 0 bases, V lost 4 bases, and 3 bases had no gene match. This CDR3 is built from 15 residues. The CDR3 coding sequence is TGTGCCAGCAGCCGGGGACAGGCCTCCTACAATGAGCAGTTCTTC. Translated, it gives CASSRGQASYNEQFF.

The sample holds a few counts of this clone. The chain combines TRBV2 with TRBJ1-2; 12 bases line up with TRBD1. CDR1 SNHLY and CDR2 FYNNEI come from the germline V gene. This CDR3 comprises 16 residues. Losses at the gene ends were 7 bases for V and 4 bases for J; bases not matched to a gene: 10. CDR3 coding DNA: TGTGCCAGCAAAAATACCGGGACAGGGGGCCGCTATGGCTACACCTTC. Protein sequence: CASKNTGTGGRYGYTF. Variable domain in full (rest from reference TRBV2 and TRBJ1-2): EPEVTQTPSHQVTQMGQEVILRCVPISNHLYFYWYRQILGQKVEFLVSFYNNEISEKSEIFDDQFSVERPDGSNFTLKIRSTKLEDSAMYFCASKNTGTGGRYGYTFGSGTRLTVV.